This is a list of T cell receptor beta chains from one sample in a study of blood T cell repertoires in COVID-19. The protocol was immunoSEQ multiplex PCR, while the TCRdb copy is restricted to in-frame clones and leaves out a portion. The sample holds 200,000 to 300,000 clones, over 80% seen once. The sample comprised peripheral blood. The receptors originated from a middle-aged woman with acute or convalescent COVID-19. CDR3s include the opening cysteine and the closing phenylalanine or tryptophan. Fields, in order: V gene, J gene, D gene, clone size, CDR3 DNA, CDR3 protein. A D gene is named only where the DNA matches it firmly. Only some rows state a clone size, as once, few, many or a class for expanded clones.

v_gene: TRBV6-1
j_gene: TRBJ2-1
d_gene: TRBD2
abundance: .
CDR3nt: TGTGCCAGCAGTGTAGCCAGCGGGGAAGGCGATGAGCAGTTCTTC
CDR3aa: CASSVASGEGDEQFF

v_gene: TRBV11-1
j_gene: TRBJ2-4
d_gene: TRBD1
abundance: .
CDR3nt: TGTGCCAGCAGCCTCCAGGGACAGGGATCTCAAAACATTCAGTACTTC
CDR3aa: CASSLQGQGSQNIQYF

v_gene: TRBV18
j_gene: TRBJ1-2
d_gene: .
abundance: .
CDR3nt: TGTGCCAGCTCACCACCGGGCAGATCCTATGGCTACACCTTC
CDR3aa: CASSPPGRSYGYTF

v_gene: TRBV2
j_gene: TRBJ2-3
d_gene: .
abundance: .
CDR3nt: TGTGCCAGCAGTGGTACAGGGGGGGACCGAGATACGCAGTATTTT
CDR3aa: CASSGTGGDRDTQYF

v_gene: TRBV24-1
j_gene: TRBJ2-5
d_gene: .
abundance: .
CDR3nt: TGTGCCACCAGTGACGGGGGATTGAGGCAAGAGACCCAGTACTTC
CDR3aa: CATSDGGLRQETQYF

v_gene: TRBV5-6
j_gene: TRBJ1-2
d_gene: TRBD1
abundance: .
CDR3nt: TGTGCCAGCAGCCGTGGGGGACAGGGGGGCGGCTACACCTTC
CDR3aa: CASSRGGQGGGYTF

v_gene: TRBV29-1
j_gene: TRBJ2-5
d_gene: TRBD1
abundance: .
CDR3nt: TGCAGCGTTGGGGGACAGGGCCAAGAGACCCAGTACTTC
CDR3aa: CSVGGQGQETQYF

v_gene: TRBV6-6
j_gene: TRBJ1-4
d_gene: .
abundance: .
CDR3nt: TGTGCCAGCAGTTACGCTCACGGGACGCGGGGGGAAAAACTGTTTTTT
CDR3aa: CASSYAHGTRGEKLFF

v_gene: TRBV10-3
j_gene: TRBJ1-5
d_gene: TRBD1
abundance: .
CDR3nt: TGTGCCACCTCGGTCCCGGGACAGGGAAGCAATCAGCCCCAGCATTTT
CDR3aa: CATSVPGQGSNQPQHF

v_gene: TRBV5-4
j_gene: TRBJ2-1
d_gene: .
abundance: .
CDR3nt: TGTGCCAGCAGCTACGACAGGTTCAATGAGCAGTTCTTC
CDR3aa: CASSYDRFNEQFF

v_gene: TRBV7-6
j_gene: TRBJ2-2
d_gene: .
abundance: .
CDR3nt: TGTGCCAGCAGCTCCCGAGACACGCCAAGCCCCGGGGAGCTGTTTTTT
CDR3aa: CASSSRDTPSPGELFF

v_gene: TRBV3-1/TRBV3-2
j_gene: TRBJ2-1
d_gene: .
abundance: .
CDR3nt: TGTGCCAGCAGCCATAGTACCCGGGGTGCCGAGCAGTTCTTC
CDR3aa: CASSHSTRGAEQFF

v_gene: TRBV19
j_gene: TRBJ2-1
d_gene: .
abundance: .
CDR3nt: TGTGCCAGTAGTATCTACCCCGGATACAGCAATGAGCAGTTCTTC
CDR3aa: CASSIYPGYSNEQFF

v_gene: TRBV4-2
j_gene: TRBJ1-1
d_gene: .
abundance: .
CDR3nt: TGTGCCAGCAGCCAAGATCTGGGGAGCGGGGCTTTCTTT
CDR3aa: CASSQDLGSGAFF

v_gene: TRBV27
j_gene: TRBJ1-3
d_gene: TRBD1
abundance: .
CDR3nt: TGTGCCAGCAGTCCGGACAGGGGTGGAAACACCATATATTTT
CDR3aa: CASSPDRGGNTIYF

v_gene: TRBV7-6
j_gene: TRBJ2-2
d_gene: TRBD2
abundance: once
CDR3nt: TGTGCCAACAGCCCGCTAGCGGGGGGGCCGAACGGGGAGCTGTTTTTT
CDR3aa: CANSPLAGGPNGELFF

v_gene: TRBV18
j_gene: TRBJ1-3
d_gene: TRBD1
abundance: once
CDR3nt: TGTGCCAGCTCACCCGACAGGGATGGAAACACCATATATTTT
CDR3aa: CASSPDRDGNTIYF

v_gene: TRBV11-2
j_gene: TRBJ1-1
d_gene: TRBD1
abundance: .
CDR3nt: TGTGCCAGCAGTCGGACAGGGAACACTGAAGCTTTCTTT
CDR3aa: CASSRTGNTEAFF

v_gene: TRBV5-6
j_gene: TRBJ2-1
d_gene: .
abundance: .
CDR3nt: TGTGCCAGCAGCTTGGAACGACTGACGAGGTACAATGAGCAGTTCTTC
CDR3aa: CASSLERLTRYNEQFF

v_gene: TRBV5-1
j_gene: TRBJ2-1
d_gene: TRBD2
abundance: .
CDR3nt: TGCGCCAGCAGCATCACTAGCGGGGATAATGAGCAGTTCTTC
CDR3aa: CASSITSGDNEQFF

v_gene: TRBV2
j_gene: TRBJ1-2
d_gene: TRBD1
abundance: .
CDR3nt: TGTGCCAGCAGCGAGCAGGGGGCTAACTATGGCTACACCTTC
CDR3aa: CASSEQGANYGYTF

v_gene: TRBV29-1
j_gene: TRBJ1-1
d_gene: .
abundance: .
CDR3nt: TGCAGCGTCGCTTGGGAGGATGAAGCTTTCTTT
CDR3aa: CSVAWEDEAFF

v_gene: TRBV7-6
j_gene: TRBJ2-1
d_gene: .
abundance: .
CDR3nt: TGTGCCAGCAGCTTAGAAATAAGGGACTCCAGTGGTGAGCAGTTCTTC
CDR3aa: CASSLEIRDSSGEQFF

v_gene: TRBV4-1
j_gene: TRBJ1-1
d_gene: .
abundance: .
CDR3nt: TGCGCCAGCAGCCGGACGATAGGGGGGGACACTGAAGCTTTCTTT
CDR3aa: CASSRTIGGDTEAFF

v_gene: TRBV19
j_gene: TRBJ1-2
d_gene: .
abundance: .
CDR3nt: TGTGCCAGTAGTTCCCACCCACCCGTCGGGGGCTACACCTTC
CDR3aa: CASSSHPPVGGYTF

v_gene: TRBV6-6
j_gene: TRBJ1-5
d_gene: TRBD1
abundance: .
CDR3nt: TGTGCCAGCAGTCTCCATAGCGGACAGGTTCTTAGCAATCAGCCCCAGCATTTT
CDR3aa: CASSLHSGQVLSNQPQHF

v_gene: TRBV7-8
j_gene: TRBJ2-2
d_gene: .
abundance: .
CDR3nt: TGTGCCAGCAGCCATACTACGGGACTCCACACCGGGGAGCTGTTTTTT
CDR3aa: CASSHTTGLHTGELFF

v_gene: TRBV19
j_gene: TRBJ1-5
d_gene: .
abundance: .
CDR3nt: TGTGCCAGTAGTATTGAGGGCAGCAATCAGCCCCAGCATTTT
CDR3aa: CASSIEGSNQPQHF

v_gene: TRBV10-3
j_gene: TRBJ1-3
d_gene: .
abundance: .
CDR3nt: TGTGCCATCAGTGGGGCACAGGTCTTCTCTGGAAACACCATATATTTT
CDR3aa: CAISGAQVFSGNTIYF

v_gene: TRBV10-2
j_gene: TRBJ2-5
d_gene: .
abundance: .
CDR3nt: TGCGCCAGCAGGATCTTGGGGGCAGAGACCCAGTACTTC
CDR3aa: CASRILGAETQYF

v_gene: TRBV9
j_gene: TRBJ2-2
d_gene: .
abundance: .
CDR3nt: TGTGCCAGCAGCACCCCAGGACAGACCACCGGGGAGCTGTTTTTT
CDR3aa: CASSTPGQTTGELFF

v_gene: TRBV2
j_gene: TRBJ1-1
d_gene: .
abundance: .
CDR3nt: TGTGCCAGCAAAGATATCAGGGTAGGAACTGAAGCTTTCTTT
CDR3aa: CASKDIRVGTEAFF

v_gene: TRBV4-1
j_gene: TRBJ1-2
d_gene: TRBD1
abundance: .
CDR3nt: TGCGCCAGCAGCCCTGGACAGGGAAGTTATGGCTACACCTTC
CDR3aa: CASSPGQGSYGYTF

v_gene: TRBV18
j_gene: TRBJ1-2
d_gene: .
abundance: once
CDR3nt: TGTGCCAGCTCACCACGCCAGGATACTAACTATGGCTACACCTTC
CDR3aa: CASSPRQDTNYGYTF

v_gene: TRBV5-1
j_gene: TRBJ1-6
d_gene: TRBD1
abundance: few
CDR3nt: TGCGCCAGCAGCTTGGGGTTAAAGACAGGGGGAAATTCACCCCTCCACTTT
CDR3aa: CASSLGLKTGGNSPLHF

v_gene: TRBV19
j_gene: TRBJ2-1
d_gene: TRBD2
abundance: .
CDR3nt: TGTGCCACCGCGGGACTAGGGTACAATGAGCAGTTCTTC
CDR3aa: CATAGLGYNEQFF

v_gene: TRBV4-1
j_gene: TRBJ1-1
d_gene: .
abundance: .
CDR3nt: TGCGCCAGCAGCCAACTCCCTCATCGGGGAGCTACTGAAGCTTTCTTT
CDR3aa: CASSQLPHRGATEAFF

v_gene: TRBV3-1/TRBV3-2
j_gene: TRBJ2-2
d_gene: TRBD2
abundance: once
CDR3nt: TGTGCCAGCAGCCAAGCTCTAGCGGGGGACACCGGGGAGCTGTTTTTT
CDR3aa: CASSQALAGDTGELFF

v_gene: TRBV7-6
j_gene: TRBJ2-1
d_gene: .
abundance: .
CDR3nt: TGTGCCAGCAGCTCATCCCCAGGCAATGAGCAGTTCTTC
CDR3aa: CASSSSPGNEQFF

v_gene: TRBV9
j_gene: TRBJ1-6
d_gene: TRBD1
abundance: .
CDR3nt: TGTGCCAGCAGCGAGGGACAGGGGGCAAGCAATTCACCCCTCCACTTT
CDR3aa: CASSEGQGASNSPLHF

v_gene: TRBV5-5
j_gene: TRBJ1-2
d_gene: TRBD1
abundance: .
CDR3nt: TGTGCCAGCTCGACAGGGGATGGCTATGGCTACACCTTC
CDR3aa: CASSTGDGYGYTF

v_gene: TRBV6-5
j_gene: TRBJ1-1
d_gene: TRBD1
abundance: once
CDR3nt: TGTGCCAGCAGAGAGGGGGCCGCTGGGAACACTGAAGCTTTCTTT
CDR3aa: CASREGAAGNTEAFF

v_gene: TRBV2
j_gene: TRBJ2-3
d_gene: TRBD2
abundance: .
CDR3nt: TGTGCCAGCAGGACTAGCGGGAGCACAGATACGCAGTATTTT
CDR3aa: CASRTSGSTDTQYF

v_gene: TRBV7-2
j_gene: TRBJ1-1
d_gene: .
abundance: once
CDR3nt: TGTGCCAGCAGCTCGTACAGGGAAAACACTGAAGCTTTCTTT
CDR3aa: CASSSYRENTEAFF

v_gene: TRBV7-9
j_gene: TRBJ1-3
d_gene: TRBD1
abundance: few
CDR3nt: TGTGCCAGCAGCTACTTGCAGGATCGGGACAGCTCTGGAAACACCATATATTTT
CDR3aa: CASSYLQDRDSSGNTIYF

v_gene: TRBV2
j_gene: TRBJ1-4
d_gene: TRBD1
abundance: .
CDR3nt: TGTGCCAGCAGTAGTTATCCGGGACAGGGGTTTTTT
CDR3aa: CASSSYPGQGFF

v_gene: TRBV14
j_gene: TRBJ1-3
d_gene: .
abundance: .
CDR3nt: TGTGCCAGCAGCCAAGGTTGGACAGCTACTGGAAACACCATATATTTT
CDR3aa: CASSQGWTATGNTIYF